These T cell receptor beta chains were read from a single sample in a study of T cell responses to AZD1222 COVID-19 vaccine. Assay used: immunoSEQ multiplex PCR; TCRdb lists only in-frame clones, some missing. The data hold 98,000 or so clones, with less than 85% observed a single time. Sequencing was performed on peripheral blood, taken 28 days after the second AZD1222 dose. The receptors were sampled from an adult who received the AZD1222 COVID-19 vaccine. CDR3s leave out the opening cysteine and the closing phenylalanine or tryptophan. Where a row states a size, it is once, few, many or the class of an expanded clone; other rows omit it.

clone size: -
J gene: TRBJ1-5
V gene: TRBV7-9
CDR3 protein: ASSLGQGDGQPQH

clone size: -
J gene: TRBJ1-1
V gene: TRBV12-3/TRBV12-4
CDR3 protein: ASSLSAYPAF

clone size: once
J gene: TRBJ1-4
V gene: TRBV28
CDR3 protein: ASSLPSGPGKLF

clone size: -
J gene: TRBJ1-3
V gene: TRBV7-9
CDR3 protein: ASSEMDTIY

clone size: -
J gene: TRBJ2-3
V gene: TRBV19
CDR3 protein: ASSSPGLVVGDTQY

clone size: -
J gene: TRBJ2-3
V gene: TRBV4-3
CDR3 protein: ASSQAGTLDTQY

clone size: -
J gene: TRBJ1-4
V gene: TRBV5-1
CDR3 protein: ASSQRGTDEKLF

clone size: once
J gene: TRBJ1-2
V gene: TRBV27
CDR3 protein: ASTSGQGNYGYT

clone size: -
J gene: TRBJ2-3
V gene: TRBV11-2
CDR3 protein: ASSLGAGASTDTQY

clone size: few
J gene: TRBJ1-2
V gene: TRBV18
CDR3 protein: ASSLRQGFSANYGYT

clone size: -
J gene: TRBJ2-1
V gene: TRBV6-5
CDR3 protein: ASSYEGPFTEQF

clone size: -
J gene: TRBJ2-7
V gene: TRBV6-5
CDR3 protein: ASSPAEDEQY

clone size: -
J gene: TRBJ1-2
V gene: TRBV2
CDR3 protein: ASCRRGEGYGYT

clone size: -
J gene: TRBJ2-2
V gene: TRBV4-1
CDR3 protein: ASSLVVGVPGELF

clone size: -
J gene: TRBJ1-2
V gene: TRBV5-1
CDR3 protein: ASSPLGQGFDGYT

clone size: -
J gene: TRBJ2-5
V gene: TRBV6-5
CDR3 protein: ASSYGSGTQY

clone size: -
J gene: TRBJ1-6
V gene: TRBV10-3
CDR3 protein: AISPGGASNSPLH

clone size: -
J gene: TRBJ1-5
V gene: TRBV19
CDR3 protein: ASSMGIRNQPQH

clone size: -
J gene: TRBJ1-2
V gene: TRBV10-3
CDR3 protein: AISKTNRADGYT

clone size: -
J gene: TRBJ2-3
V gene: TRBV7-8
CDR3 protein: ASSLREASLPDTQY

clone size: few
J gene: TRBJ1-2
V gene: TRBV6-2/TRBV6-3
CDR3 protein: ASSRGQDFYGYT

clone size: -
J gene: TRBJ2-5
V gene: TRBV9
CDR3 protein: ASSAELWETQY

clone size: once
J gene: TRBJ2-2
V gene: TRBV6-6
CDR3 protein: ASRKLGVSTGELF

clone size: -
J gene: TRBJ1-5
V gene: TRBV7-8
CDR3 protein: ASSLALGTASNQPQH

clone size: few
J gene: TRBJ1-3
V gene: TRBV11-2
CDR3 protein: ASSLGGRDTIY

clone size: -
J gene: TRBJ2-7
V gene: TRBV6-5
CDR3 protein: ASTVRQGVVDEQY